These 13 T cell receptor beta chains were sequenced from one sample in a study of preoperative IRX-2 immunotherapy in early breast cancer. TCRdb's copy holds only in-frame clones and misses some; the assay was immunoSEQ multiplex PCR. The table includes 25,000 or so clones, 85% to 90% detected once. Treatment noted: preoperative locoregional IRX-2 cytokine immunotherapy. Sequencing was performed on tumor tissue, taken after IRX-2 immunotherapy. The receptors originated from a human donor with breast cancer.

The genes are TRBV28 and TRBJ2-7; 9 nucleotides match TRBD1. The CDR3 totals 13 residues. Germline values: CDR1 MDHEN, CDR2 SYDVKM. J was trimmed by 7 bases and V by 5 bases; bases with no gene match: 6. CDR3 bases: TGTGCCAGCAGTGTACAGGGGGCCGGAGAGCAGTACTTC. Translated, it gives CASSVQGAGEQYF. Full variable domain (outside the CDR3, taken from reference TRBV28 and TRBJ2-7): DVKVTQSSRYLVKRTGEKVFLECVQDMDHENMFWYRQDPGLGLRLIYFSYDVKMKEKGDIPEGYSVSREKKERFSLILESASTNQTSMYLCASSVQGAGEQYFGPGTRLTVT.

This clone showed up just once. This chain links TRBV30 with TRBJ2-2, with D possibly being TRBD2 (7 bases). This CDR3 spans 15 amino acids. The germline gives CDR1 GTSNPN, CDR2 SVGIG (reference sequence). The V gene lost 1 base and the J gene lost 4 bases, with 13 bases spanning the gap. As DNA, the CDR3 is TGTGCCTGGAGTGCCGCGGGGGCCCGCACCGGGGAGCTGTTTTTT. Translating it yields CAWSAAGARTGELFF.

This sequence joins TRBV5-6 and TRBJ2-7; a possible D gene is TRBD1 (5 bases). The germline CDR1 and CDR2 sequences are SGHDT and YYEEEE. Trimming stripped 2 bases from V and 2 bases from J, with 8 bases between. The CDR3 covers 13 residues. The DNA of the CDR3 is TGTGCCAGCAGCTTTTCAGGGACCTACGAGCAGTACTTC. It specifies CASSFSGTYEQYF.

The chain recombines TRBV4-1 with TRBJ1-1; TRBD1 matches 8 bases. Germline values: CDR1 MGHRA, CDR2 YSYEKL. The ends lost 3 bases at V and 4 bases at J; junction bases unmatched: 13. The CDR3 consists of 17 residues. The CDR3 region is CASSHLGIQGGTTEAFF. The CDR3 coding sequence is TGCGCCAGCAGCCACTTAGGGATACAGGGGGGGACCACTGAAGCTTTCTTT.

V is TRBV7-2 and J is TRBJ2-3; no clear D gene. The V end lost 5 bases, the J end lost 4 bases, and 7 bases lay between the germline ends. This CDR3 comprises 12 residues. Germline V gene data show CDR1 as SGHTA and CDR2 as FQGNSA. The CDR3 nucleotides are TGTGCCAGCAGCCCCCTGGCAGATACGCAGTATTTT. Its protein is CASSPLADTQYF.

The genes are TRBV4-3 and TRBJ2-1; 10 bases map to TRBD2. CDR1 is LGHNA, CDR2 YSLEER, per germline. The junction had 6 bases not matched to a gene; V was cut back by 0 bases and J by 7 bases. This CDR3 is built from 16 residues. CDR3 sequence: CASSQERAGGRNEQFF. The CDR3 DNA reads as TGCGCCAGCAGCCAAGAGCGAGCGGGGGGGCGAAATGAGCAGTTCTTC.

This chain links TRBV7-8 with TRBJ2-5; 9 bases match TRBD1. TRBJ2-7 matches the DNA end more closely, so the J call is doubtful. Germline V gene sequence: CDR1 SGHVS, CDR2 FQNEAQ. This CDR3 is built from 13 residues. CDR3 sequence reads: CASSSDRGGEQYF. The CDR3, as DNA: TGTGCCAGCAGCTCGGACAGGGGTGGCGAGCAGTACTTC.

V usage is TRBV7-2 and J usage is TRBJ2-2; no clear D gene. The CDR3 has 14 residues. Germline V gene lookup returns CDR1 SGHTA and CDR2 FQGNSA. Trimming took 6 bases from V and 0 from J, leaving 8 bases between them. The CDR3 loop reads CASRGFANTGELFF. For the CDR3, the DNA is TGTGCCAGCAGGGGGTTCGCGAACACCGGGGAGCTGTTTTTT.

The rearrangement links TRBV9 to TRBJ1-3; no clear D. Germline-derived CDR1 and CDR2 are SGDLS and YYNGEE. The CDR3 covers 14 residues. V shed 2 bases and J shed 0 bases, with 6 bases lying between them. This CDR3 reads CASSVEASGNTIYF. Here the CDR3 DNA reads TGTGCCAGCAGCGTTGAGGCCTCTGGAAACACCATATATTTT.

The rearrangement links TRBV6-5 to TRBJ2-7; TRBD1 matches at 8 bases. The CDR3 sequence is 16 residues long. V shed 0 bases and J 3 bases; nucleotides not matched to a gene: 7. The germline V gene has CDR1 MNHEY and CDR2 SVGAGI. The CDR3 bases are TGTGCCAGCAGTTACTCGTCGACAGGGGTCTACTACGAGCAGTACTTC. It specifies CASSYSSTGVYYEQYF.

This clone showed up just once. The rearrangement joins TRBV19 to TRBJ2-1; D possibly uses TRBD1 or TRBD2 (5 bases each). Trimming removed 7 bases from V and 2 bases from J, with 15 bases in between. The CDR3 covers 15 residues. The germline V gene encodes CDR1 LNHDA and CDR2 SQIVND (reference sequence). The CDR3 loop reads CASNQGPGPYNEQFF. CDR3 bases: TGTGCCAGTAATCAGGGACCAGGGCCCTACAATGAGCAGTTCTTC.

The V and J genes are TRBV19 and TRBJ2-1; the D is unclear. In germline, CDR1 is LNHDA, CDR2 SQIVND (reference sequence). Trimming left V 2 bases short and J 8 bases short, with 4 bases between. This CDR3 has 11 residues. The CDR3 reads CASSILYEQFF. The CDR3 region has the DNA TGTGCCAGTAGTATACTCTATGAGCAGTTCTTC.

The CDR3 DNA sequence: TGCGCCAGCAGCCAAGATGGCGCAGGGGGACTAGCTGGGGACTGCGAGCAGTACTTC. This translates into CASSQDGAGGLAGDCEQYF. The chain couples TRBV4-3 to TRBJ2-7; 9 nucleotides agree with TRBD2. Per the germline V gene, CDR1 is LGHNA and CDR2 is YSLEER. J was trimmed by 6 bases and V by 0 bases; bases with no gene match: 18. CDR3 length equals 19 residues.